Each of the 24 T cell receptor beta chains below was sequenced from the same sample in a study of blood T cells in healthy people across ages. Through a sample-barcoded 5' primer and a J-beta primer mix, a second PCR was run for about 7 to 12 cycles. TCRdb reprocessed the 5' RACE reads with MiXCR, giving one entry per CDR3 protein. Here the sample spans some 900,000 distinct CDR3 sequences, about 48% being singletons. Sequenced material: blood. These receptors came from a young man in good health.

The genes are TRBV27 and TRBJ1-1, with D uncertain. Trimming took 3 bases from V and 3 from J, leaving 11 bases between them. Germline V gene data show CDR1 as MNHEY and CDR2 as SMNVEV (reference sequence). The CDR3 consists of 14 residues. CDR3 region: CASSLYDGYTEAFF. The CDR3 nucleotides read TGTGCCAGCAGTTTGTATGACGGCTACACTGAAGCTTTCTTT.

This clonotype was observed a handful of times. The chain has TRBV5-1 and TRBJ2-1; 9 bases line up with TRBD1. V shed 3 bases, J shed 8 bases, and the junction held 9 bases outside the gene matches. The CDR3 runs to 15 residues. CDR1 SGHRS and CDR2 YFSETQ come from the germline V gene. CDR3 loop: CASSSGTGPPDEQFF. In DNA, the CDR3 is TGCGCCAGCAGCTCCGGGACAGGGCCTCCAGATGAGCAGTTCTTC. Based on the CDR3 plus reference TRBV5-1 and TRBJ2-1, the full variable domain is KAGVTQTPRYLIKTRGQQVTLSCSPISGHRSVSWYQQTPGQGLQFLFEYFSETQRNKGNFPGRFSGRQFSNSRSEMNVSTLELGDSALYLCASSSGTGPPDEQFFGPGTRLTVL.

The J gene is TRBJ2-7, the V gene TRBV20-1, with 7 positions matching TRBD1. J was trimmed by 3 bases and V by 4 bases; bases with no gene match: 3. Germline V gene lookup returns CDR1 DFQATT and CDR2 SNEGSKA (reference sequence). This CDR3 spans 12 amino acids. The CDR3 loop is CSATRTGYEQYF. In nucleotides, the CDR3 is TGCAGTGCTACCAGGACAGGCTACGAGCAGTACTTC.

The DNA of the CDR3 is TGCAGTGCTGAAAGAGGACAGGGGGTAATAAACACTGAAGCTTTCTTT. Residues: CSAERGQGVINTEAFF. This sequence joins TRBV20-1 and TRBJ1-1; 10 bases match TRBD1. The germline CDR1 and CDR2 sequences are DFQATT and SNEGSKA (reference sequence). The CDR3 contains 16 residues. Losses at the gene ends were 5 bases for V and 2 bases for J; bases not matched to a gene: 11.

This clonotype was seen repeatedly, ten times or more. The genes are TRBV29-1 and TRBJ1-2, with unresolved D. This CDR3 comprises 12 residues. In germline, CDR1 is SQVTM, CDR2 ANQGSEA. Trimming left V 0 bases short and J 4 bases short, with 6 bases between. The CDR3 coding sequence is TGCAGCGTTGAAGAACCGTCCTATGGCTACACCTTC. Its translation is CSVEEPSYGYTF.

V is TRBV20-1 and J is TRBJ1-3, with D possibly TRBD1 on 6 matching bases. Trimming took 3 bases from V and 6 from J, leaving 12 bases between them. The germline V gene has CDR1 DFQATT and CDR2 SNEGSKA (reference sequence). The CDR3 is made up of 13 amino acids. CDR3 sequence reads: CSASGRGENTIYF. The CDR3 nucleotides read TGCAGTGCTAGTGGCAGGGGTGAAAACACCATATATTTT.

Remarks on this clonotype: A read error may produce the germline difference seen at one junction end. The chain joins TRBV28 to TRBJ1-4, with a tentative D call TRBD1 (5 bases). The CDR3 sequence is 14 residues long. The germline CDR1 and CDR2 sequences are MDHEN and SYDVKM. Here the CDR3 DNA reads TGTGCCAACAGTTCGCTCAGGGAGGGTGAAAAACTGTTTTTT. It translates to CANSSLREGEKLFF.

The V and J genes are TRBV12-3 or TRBV12-4 and TRBJ2-3, with 9 bases that match TRBD2. V lost 3 bases, J lost 1 base, and 11 bases stayed unmatched. The CDR3 consists of 18 residues. Here the CDR3 reads CASSLSTIAGARTDTQYF. The DNA of the CDR3 is TGTGCCAGCAGTTTGTCGACCATAGCGGGAGCCCGCACAGATACGCAGTATTTT.

The V and J genes are TRBV7-9 and TRBJ2-3; TRBD1 might be the D (5 bases). The germline gives CDR1 SEHNR, CDR2 FQNEAQ (reference sequence). The V and J ends lost 1 base and 4 bases respectively, with 9 bases between them. The CDR3 has 14 residues. The CDR3 DNA sequence: TGTGCCAGCAGCTTAGAGGGGCTTTCAGATACGCAGTATTTT. Translating it yields CASSLEGLSDTQYF.

This clonotype was observed a handful of times. The chain joins TRBV4-2 to TRBJ2-7; 8 nucleotides align to TRBD2. This CDR3 is built from 16 residues. CDR1 and CDR2 from the germline V gene are LGHNA and YNFKEQ. Trimming cost V 0 bases and J 8 bases; bases outside gene matches: 12. The CDR3 is CASSQDIERGGSKQYF. CDR3 DNA: TGTGCCAGCAGCCAAGACATCGAACGGGGGGGATCGAAGCAGTACTTC.

This clonotype was counted only a few times. The chain uses TRBV2 and TRBJ1-4; no clear D. The germline V gene has CDR1 SNHLY and CDR2 FYNNEI. This CDR3 has 13 residues. The germline V and J ends were trimmed by 8 bases and 7 bases, with 14 bases remaining between them. As DNA, the CDR3 is TGTGCCAGCGGGCGCGAGGAGGGTGAAAAACTGTTTTTT. Translation: CASGREEGEKLFF.

The gene calls are TRBV6-5 and TRBJ2-7, with D uncertain. The CDR3 is made up of 11 amino acids. Looked up from germline, CDR1 is MNHEY and CDR2 is SVGAGI. Trimming left V 2 bases short and J 7 bases short, with 6 bases between. DNA for the CDR3: TGTGCCAGCAGTTACGGGATAGAGCAGTACTTC. This codes for CASSYGIEQYF.

V is TRBV5-1 and J is TRBJ2-7, with 8 nucleotides matching TRBD1. The CDR3 runs 15 residues. The germline V gene has CDR1 SGHRS and CDR2 YFSETQ. V shed 1 base and J 0 bases; nucleotides not matched to a gene: 3. CDR3: CASSLNRGVSYEQYF. DNA of the CDR3: TGCGCCAGCAGCTTGAACAGGGGGGTCTCCTACGAGCAGTACTTC.

The CDR3 here is CASSYYREGTQYF. Written as DNA, the CDR3 is TGTGCCAGCAGTTATTACAGGGAGGGGACCCAGTACTTC. The chain links TRBV6-5 to TRBJ2-5; D perhaps matches TRBD2 (7 bases). The V and J ends lost 3 bases and 7 bases respectively, with 12 bases between them. Germline V gene data show CDR1 as MNHEY and CDR2 as SVGAGI. The CDR3 contains 13 residues.

The chain couples TRBV4-1 to TRBJ2-7, with D perhaps TRBD1 (5 bases). The V end was cut by 0 bases, the J end by 12 bases, with 15 bases between. The CDR3 is 13 amino acids. Germline CDR1 reads MGHRA; CDR2 reads YSYEKL. The CDR3 DNA follows: TGCGCCAGCAGCCAAGAACAGGTATCTGGGCGGTACTTC. Translated: CASSQEQVSGRYF.

With regard to this clonotype: A much larger clone lies a single base off, so this may be a read error. This chain joins TRBV20-1 and TRBJ2-3; D gene uncertain. The germline V and J ends were trimmed by 4 bases and 2 bases, with 1 base remaining between them. The CDR3 runs 10 residues. From germline, CDR1 is DFQATT and CDR2 SNEGSKA (reference sequence). Here the CDR3 DNA reads TGCAGTGCTATCACAGATACGCAGTATTTT. It codes for CSAITDTQYF.

The V gene is TRBV20-1, the J gene TRBJ2-5; 10 nucleotides match TRBD1. There are 14 residues in the CDR3. Looked up from germline, CDR1 is DFQATT and CDR2 is SNEGSKA (reference sequence). The junction had 7 bases not matched to a gene; V was cut back by 4 bases and J by 5 bases. The CDR3 nucleotides read TGCAGTGCTACCGGGACAGGGGCGACGGAGACCCAGTACTTC. It is translated as CSATGTGATETQYF.

This clonotype was observed a handful of times. This rearrangement joins TRBV4-3 to TRBJ1-1; D ambiguous. Germline CDR1 is LGHNA and CDR2 is YSLEER. This CDR3 has 15 residues. V was pared by 0 bases and J by 5 bases, with 13 bases between. In DNA form, the CDR3 reads TGCGCCAGCAGCCAAGATAAGCGGGCTGGTACTGAAGCTTTCTTT. It is translated as CASSQDKRAGTEAFF.

The chain uses TRBV3-1 and TRBJ2-3, with TRBD2 matching over 7 bases. Per germline, CDR1 LGHDT and CDR2 YNNKEL (reference sequence). J was trimmed by 2 bases and V by 0 bases; bases with no gene match: 17. The CDR3 runs to 20 residues. The CDR3 DNA follows: TGTGCCAGCAGCCAAGAGCCGCCGTCGTTTAGCGGGTCGTCCACAGATACGCAGTATTTT. Translated: CASSQEPPSFSGSSTDTQYF.

The chain employs TRBV4-2 and TRBJ1-4, with D tentatively TRBD1 (5 bases). CDR1 is LGHNA and CDR2 is YNFKEQ in the germline V gene. This CDR3 comprises 14 residues. With 1 base removed from V and 6 bases from J, the gap between germline ends came to 9 bases. In DNA, the CDR3 is TGTGCCAGCAGCCAAGCGCAGGGCCATGAAAAACTGTTTTTT. This encodes CASSQAQGHEKLFF.

This chain links TRBV7-2 with TRBJ2-7; 7 nucleotides align to TRBD1. V gave up 3 bases and J gave up 3 bases; unmatched junction bases: 5. The CDR3 length is 14 residues. Germline values: CDR1 SGHTA, CDR2 FQGNSA. The CDR3 sequence: CASSFRDRLYEQYF. For the CDR3, the DNA is TGTGCCAGCAGCTTCCGGGACAGACTCTACGAGCAGTACTTC.

V gene TRBV2 combines with J gene TRBJ1-1; D uncertain. Germline CDR1 and CDR2: SNHLY and FYNNEI. V gave up 2 bases and J gave up 5 bases, with 12 bases separating them. CDR3 length equals 14 residues. The CDR3 loop reads CASSEYLALTEAFF. The CDR3 coding sequence is TGTGCCAGCAGTGAATATCTCGCCCTTACTGAAGCTTTCTTT. The complete variable domain, with remaining parts taken from reference TRBV2 and TRBJ1-1, reads EPEVTQTPSHQVTQMGQEVILRCVPISNHLYFYWYRQILGQKVEFLVSFYNNEISEKSEIFDDQFSVERPDGSNFTLKIRSTKLEDSAMYFCASSEYLALTEAFFGQGTRLTVV.

The genes are TRBV7-2 and TRBJ2-7; 7 bases map to TRBD1. There are 14 residues in the CDR3. The V gene end was trimmed by 2 bases and the J gene end by 2 bases; junction bases not matched to a gene: 3. Germline CDR1 is SGHTA and CDR2 is FQGNSA. The CDR3, as DNA: TGTGCCAGCAGCTTAAAGGGACAGACCTACGAGCAGTACTTC. Translation: CASSLKGQTYEQYF.

The gene calls are TRBV20-1 and TRBJ2-7; 12 positions agree with TRBD2. Germline lookup yields CDR1 DFQATT and CDR2 SNEGSKA (reference sequence). CDR3 length: 15 amino acids. J lost 0 bases, V lost 5 bases, and 5 bases had no gene match. The CDR3 reads CSASTSGGLSYEQYF. CDR3 in DNA: TGCAGTGCTTCGACTAGCGGGGGCCTCTCCTACGAGCAGTACTTC.